This TCR beta chain emerged from a study of T-cell memory formation after mild COVID-19. With regard to this clonotype: The target antigen is unknown.

Points from the study as a whole: Cross-reactive memory appears to have joined, as suggested by some responding clones showing up in pre-infection memory.

cDNA libraries for TCR alpha and TCR beta, carrying sample barcodes and UMIs, came from 5'RACE with constant-segment primers. In TCRdb, the 5' RACE reads were re-called with MiXCR into one record per CDR3 protein. The sample lists a few hundred thousand distinct CDR3 sequences, about 15% seen once, with around a fifth in the top ten. Trimming removed 5 bases from V and 2 bases from J, with 10 bases in between. Germline V gene lookup returns CDR1 ENHRY and CDR2 SYGVKD. CDR3 length: 13 amino acids. The clonotype originates from a man aged 18 to 30 who had mild COVID-19 (a few samples of this study predate the infection). Cell type and time point are not known. Sequenced: PBMCs or a T cell subset sorted from them (not recorded which). The V gene is TRBV10-3, the J gene TRBJ2-7; D may be TRBD1 (6 bases). CDR3 DNA: TGTGCCATCAGTTCCGGACAGACCTACGAGCAGTACTTC. It specifies CAISSGQTYEQYF.